The 29 T cell receptor beta chains below all came from one sample that was sequenced in a study of blood T cell repertoires in COVID-19. The protocol was immunoSEQ multiplex PCR, while the TCRdb copy is restricted to in-frame clones and leaves out a portion. The sample includes about 71,000 clones, approximately 90% of them seen just once. The sequenced sample was peripheral blood. Every receptor here comes from a man over 45 with acute or convalescent COVID-19.

This chain links TRBV29-1 with TRBJ2-1, with D possibly matching TRBD2 (6 bases). The germline gives CDR1 SQVTM, CDR2 ANQGSEA. Trimming pared 5 bases from V and 5 bases from J, leaving 19 bases between. The CDR3 is 15 amino acids. The CDR3 region is CSVTLNIADNNEQFF. The CDR3 DNA reads as TGCAGCGTTACCCTTAACATAGCGGATAACAATGAGCAGTTCTTC.

The chain is built from TRBV6-2 or TRBV6-3 and TRBJ2-5; 9 bases are a match to TRBD2. This CDR3 is built from 15 residues. V shed 5 bases and J 4 bases; nucleotides not matched to a gene: 8. CDR1 MNHEY and CDR2 SVGEGT come from the germline V gene. The CDR3 reads CASSNLAGKGETQYF. For the CDR3, the DNA is TGTGCCAGCAGTAACCTAGCGGGAAAGGGAGAGACCCAGTACTTC.

The chain is built from TRBV5-1 and TRBJ2-3; 8 nucleotides align to TRBD1. CDR3 size: 18 residues. The V gene's germline CDR1 is SGHRS and CDR2 YFSETQ. Germline trimming cut 0 bases from V and 1 base from J; bases unmatched to any gene: 10. DNA for the CDR3: TGCGCCAGCAGCTTGGGATCAGGGGGCGCTTTGGGCACAGATACGCAGTATTTT. Translation: CASSLGSGGALGTDTQYF.

The chain employs TRBV11-2 and TRBJ2-7; D uncertain. Trimming left V 9 bases short and J 0 bases short, with 12 bases between. Germline CDR1 is SGHAT and CDR2 is FQNNGV. This CDR3 is built from 13 residues. CDR3 sequence (DNA): TGTGCCAGTCGACAAACGAGCTCCTACGAGCAGTACTTC. Its protein product is CASRQTSSYEQYF.

The V and J genes are TRBV3-1 (or the pseudogene TRBV3-2) and TRBJ1-1; 10 bases map to TRBD1. CDR1 is LGHDT and CDR2 is YNNKEL in the germline V gene (reference sequence). This CDR3 region has 14 residues. V dropped 4 bases and J dropped 5; count of bases not matched to a gene: 4. The CDR3 region is CASSPGTGVTEAFF. DNA of the CDR3: TGTGCCAGCAGCCCCGGGACAGGGGTAACTGAAGCTTTCTTT.

The gene calls are TRBV7-2 and TRBJ1-1; 7 nucleotides agree with TRBD1. This CDR3 is 14 amino acids long. V lost 5 bases and J lost 1; bases outside the gene matches: 4. The germline V gene encodes CDR1 SGHTA and CDR2 FQGNSA. CDR3 in DNA: TGTGCCAGCAGCAAGGGACAGTGGAACACTGAAGCTTTCTTT. It specifies CASSKGQWNTEAFF.

The chain is built from TRBV19 and TRBJ1-1, with D possibly being TRBD1 (6 bases). Germline V gives CDR1 LNHDA, CDR2 SQIVND (reference sequence). With 1 base removed from V and 3 bases from J, the gap between germline ends came to 15 bases. This CDR3 contains 16 residues. As DNA, the CDR3 is TGTGCCAGTAGTATAGTACAGGCAGGGGAATACACTGAAGCTTTCTTT. Protein: CASSIVQAGEYTEAFF.

The chain uses TRBV18 and TRBJ1-2; 8 bases align to TRBD1. The CDR3 has 13 amino acids. V lost 4 bases, J lost 9 bases, and 7 bases stayed unmatched. Germline CDR1 KGHSH, CDR2 LQKENI. The CDR3 nucleotides read TGTGCCAGCTCACGAGGACAGGGCGAGAGCTACACCTTC. Translated, it gives CASSRGQGESYTF.

This clone showed up just a few times. The V call is TRBV5-1, the J call TRBJ1-2, with D maybe TRBD1 (5 bases). This CDR3 has 13 amino acids. From germline, CDR1 is SGHRS and CDR2 YFSETQ. Trimming took 3 bases from V and 3 from J, leaving 9 bases between them. The CDR3 is CASSSQGDYGYTF. CDR3 nucleotide sequence: TGCGCCAGCAGCTCGCAGGGCGACTATGGCTACACCTTC.

This clone was seen a single time. J is TRBJ2-4 and V is TRBV9; 12 positions match TRBD1. With 0 bases clipped from V and 10 bases from J, the junction kept 5 bases outside the gene matches. Germline V gives CDR1 SGDLS, CDR2 YYNGEE. The CDR3 runs 15 residues. The CDR3: CASSVGDRGLGIQYF. The CDR3 bases are TGTGCCAGCAGCGTAGGGGACAGGGGGCTAGGGATTCAGTACTTC.

The chain carries TRBV5-6 and TRBJ1-1; the D is unclear. Deletions cut 1 base from V and 8 bases from J, with 9 bases between. Germline CDR1 is SGHDT and CDR2 is YYEEEE. The CDR3 length is 12 residues. This chain's CDR3 is CASSLRLAEAFF. CDR3 DNA sequence: TGTGCCAGCAGCTTGCGCTTGGCCGAAGCTTTCTTT.

J is TRBJ2-1 and V is TRBV7-9, with TRBD2 matching 9 bases. The CDR3 has 17 amino acids. Germline loops: CDR1 SEHNR, CDR2 FQNEAQ (reference sequence). The trim removed 1 base at V and 6 bases at J, leaving 10 bases unmatched. CDR3 coding DNA: TGTGCCAGCAGCTTAGGAGGGACTAGCAGGAGCAGCAATGAGCAGTTCTTC. It translates to CASSLGGTSRSSNEQFF.

The chain has TRBV11-3 and TRBJ2-7; 7 bases fit TRBD2. Germline loops: CDR1 SGHNT, CDR2 YENEEA. V was pared by 1 base and J by 4 bases, with 7 bases of the junction left unmatched. CDR3 length equals 15 residues. CDR3 protein: CASSLAGGNLYEQYV. The CDR3 DNA reads as TGTGCCAGCAGCTTAGCCGGGGGGAACCTATACGAGCAGTACGTC.

The gene calls are TRBV28 and TRBJ2-7; D is unclear. The CDR3 runs to 15 residues. Trimming took 6 bases from V and 1 from J, leaving 16 bases between them. The germline V gene encodes CDR1 MDHEN and CDR2 SYDVKM. CDR3 DNA sequence: TGTGCCAGCAGCCTAAATGGGCCCCCGTCCTACGAGCAGTACTTC. This translates into CASSLNGPPSYEQYF.

This chain connects TRBV19 to TRBJ2-2; 8 nucleotides line up with TRBD2. The length of the CDR3 is 17 residues. Germline V CDR1 and CDR2: LNHDA, SQIVND (reference sequence). The V segment lost 2 bases and the J segment 0 bases; nucleotides outside the gene matches: 5. CDR3 region: CASSILAGRANTGELFF. CDR3 in DNA: TGTGCCAGTAGTATATTAGCGGGAAGGGCGAACACCGGGGAGCTGTTTTTT.

The chain joins TRBV2 to TRBJ1-1, with TRBD1 as a possible D gene (5 bases). Trimming stripped 7 bases from V and 1 base from J, with 13 bases between. CDR3 length: 14 amino acids. Germline loops: CDR1 SNHLY, CDR2 FYNNEI. As DNA, the CDR3 is TGTGCCAGCACCCAAGACCAGGGGAACACTGAAGCTTTCTTT. Translated, it gives CASTQDQGNTEAFF.

This chain connects TRBV6-6 to TRBJ1-4, with D possibly being TRBD1 (6 bases). Per the germline V gene, CDR1 is MNHNY and CDR2 is SVGAGI (reference sequence). V lost 5 bases to trimming and J lost 6 bases, with 16 bases between them. This CDR3 contains 15 residues. The CDR3 bases are TGTGCCAGCAGTCTCCAACAGGGCATGTATGAAAAACTGTTTTTT. Encoded protein: CASSLQQGMYEKLFF.

V and J are TRBV19 and TRBJ2-3; no reliable D call. This CDR3 is built from 15 residues. Looked up from germline, CDR1 is LNHDA and CDR2 is SQIVND (reference sequence). V dropped 5 bases and J dropped 4 bases, with 16 bases sitting between them. This CDR3 is CASSPLPTVSDTQYF. As DNA, the CDR3 is TGTGCCAGTAGTCCCCTCCCGACTGTTTCAGATACGCAGTATTTT.

The chain combines TRBV7-2 with TRBJ2-2, with 8 bases aligning to TRBD2. The ends lost 0 bases at V and 0 bases at J; junction bases unmatched: 6. Germline assignment: CDR1 SGHTA and CDR2 FQGNSA. The CDR3 sequence is 18 residues long. CDR3 nucleotide sequence: TGTGCCAGCAGCTTAGCCACCCTCGGGGGGGCGAACACCGGGGAGCTGTTTTTT. It codes for CASSLATLGGANTGELFF.

The rearrangement links TRBV5-1 to TRBJ2-7, with TRBD2 identical over 11 bases. The germline V gene has CDR1 SGHRS and CDR2 YFSETQ. This CDR3 has 17 residues. V trimming: 3 bases; J trimming: 2 bases; junction bases outside the gene matches: 10. The CDR3, as DNA: TGCGCCAGCAGCTCCCTGGCCCTAGCGGGAGGCACCTACGAGCAGTACTTC. Protein: CASSSLALAGGTYEQYF.

The rearrangement uses TRBV11-3 and TRBJ2-4, with a possible D match to TRBD2 (6 bases). This CDR3 contains 17 residues. Germline CDR1 is SGHNT and CDR2 is YENEEA. The germline V and J ends were trimmed by 4 bases and 0 bases, with 16 bases remaining between them. For the CDR3, the DNA is TGTGCCAGCAGCTCCGCGGGATGGGGGGTAGCCAAAAACATTCAGTACTTC. This encodes CASSSAGWGVAKNIQYF. Full variable domain (missing parts from reference TRBV11-3 and TRBJ2-4): EAGVVQSPRYKIIEKKQPVAFWCNPISGHNTLYWYLQNLGQGPELLIRYENEEAVDDSQLPKDRFSAERLKGVDSTLKIQPAELGDSAVYLCASSSAGWGVAKNIQYFGAGTRLSVL.

The chain joins TRBV5-6 to TRBJ1-2, with TRBD1 as a possible D gene (5 bases). The CDR3 contains 14 residues. The ends were cut back, 4 bases at V and 2 bases at J, with 12 bases in the middle. Germline V gene lookup returns CDR1 SGHDT and CDR2 YYEEEE. The CDR3: CASSRPGENYGYTF. In DNA form, the CDR3 reads TGTGCCAGCAGCCGGCCGGGGGAGAACTATGGCTACACCTTC.

The rearrangement uses TRBV10-3 and TRBJ1-1, with D possibly being TRBD1 (5 bases). This CDR3 spans 15 amino acids. V was shortened by 6 bases and J by 2 bases, with 16 bases between the two germline ends. Germline V CDR1 and CDR2: ENHRY, SYGVKD. The CDR3 loop reads CAIRMAGMDNTEAFF. In DNA form, the CDR3 reads TGTGCCATCAGAATGGCAGGGATGGACAACACTGAAGCTTTCTTT.

The chain recombines TRBV9 with TRBJ2-1, with 14 bases matching TRBD2. The CDR3 consists of 14 residues. Germline assignment: CDR1 SGDLS and CDR2 YYNGEE. V was pared by 6 bases and J by 9 bases, with 5 bases of the junction left unmatched. This chain's CDR3 is CASTGTSGSSEQFF. Written as DNA, the CDR3 is TGTGCCAGCACCGGGACTAGCGGGAGTAGTGAGCAGTTCTTC.

This clone has only one observation. The V and J genes are TRBV3-1 (or the pseudogene TRBV3-2) and TRBJ2-5; no firm D call. V was cut by 1 base and J by 5 bases, with 2 bases left in between. The CDR3 has 11 amino acids. The germline CDR1 and CDR2 sequences are LGHDT and YNNKEL (reference sequence). CDR3 sequence: CASSQAETQYF. CDR3 sequence (DNA): TGTGCCAGCAGCCAAGCGGAGACCCAGTACTTC.

This chain joins TRBV4-3 and TRBJ2-2; 10 bases fit TRBD1. There are 16 residues in the CDR3. V trimming: 4 bases; J trimming: 2 bases; junction bases outside the gene matches: 4. Germline-derived CDR1 and CDR2 are LGHNA and YSLEER. The CDR3 nucleotides read TGCGCCAGCAGCCGAGGGACAGGGGATAACACCGGGGAGCTGTTTTTT. It codes for CASSRGTGDNTGELFF.

The rearrangement joins TRBV19 to TRBJ1-2; D perhaps matches TRBD1 (6 bases). Germline V gene lookup returns CDR1 LNHDA and CDR2 SQIVND (reference sequence). CDR3 length equals 14 residues. Trimming removed 3 bases from V and 4 bases from J, with 12 bases in between. CDR3 residues: CASSMGARTYGYTF. The CDR3 nucleotides read TGTGCCAGTAGTATGGGGGCGAGAACCTATGGCTACACCTTC. The full variable domain, completed using reference TRBV19 and TRBJ1-2, is DGGITQSPKYLFRKEGQNVTLSCEQNLNHDAMYWYRQDPGQGLRLIYYSQIVNDFQKGDIAEGYSVSREKKESFPLTVTSAQKNPTAFYLCASSMGARTYGYTFGSGTRLTVV.

The V and J genes are TRBV28 and TRBJ2-3; D gene unclear. With 6 bases removed from V and 1 base from J, the gap between germline ends came to 17 bases. The CDR3 runs to 16 residues. Germline CDR1 MDHEN, CDR2 SYDVKM. CDR3 loop: CASSTLLPSGTDTQYF. CDR3 DNA sequence: TGTGCCAGCAGCACCCTACTACCGTCTGGCACAGATACGCAGTATTTT.

This chain uses TRBV20-1 with TRBJ1-4; no clear D gene. The CDR3 runs 14 residues. Germline V CDR1 and CDR2: DFQATT, SNEGSKA (reference sequence). Between the trimmed V and J ends, which lost 6 bases and 0 bases, there was a span of 11 bases. CDR3 nucleotides: TGCAGTGCCAGTCCCGGGACAACTAATGAAAAACTGTTTTTT. It codes for CSASPGTTNEKLFF.